This is a list of T cell receptor beta chains from one sample in a study of CD8+ T cells in alopecia areata. The repertoire was sequenced with immunoSEQ multiplex PCR; TCRdb's copy has only in-frame clones and lacks some. The data contain 90,000 to 150,000 clones, 50% to 55% of them seen just once; the ten biggest clones take up 0.46%. Source: CD4+ T cells sorted from blood, taken at week 4, from a patient treated with tofacitinib. All receptors derive from a human donor with alopecia areata. CDR3s include the opening cysteine and the closing phenylalanine or tryptophan. Each record gives: CDR3 DNA, CDR3 protein, V gene, CDR3 length, J gene, D gene, clone size. The D gene is left open where the match is weak. Expanded clones are given a class, and other clones once, few, many or no size at all.

cdr3_nt: TGTGCCGCCACACTGGGACAGGGGGATTCAGATACGCAGTATTTT
cdr3_aa: CAATLGQGDSDTQYF
v_call: TRBV6-1
cdr3_length: 15
j_call: TRBJ2-3
d_call: TRBD1
clone_size: NA

cdr3_nt: TGTGCCAGCACCATGATCGGGAGGGAGACCCAGTACTTC
cdr3_aa: CASTMIGRETQYF
v_call: TRBV5-6
cdr3_length: 13
j_call: TRBJ2-5
d_call: TRBD2
clone_size: NA

cdr3_nt: TGTGCCTGGAGTGTACCTGGCAGGGGCTACGAGCAGTACTTC
cdr3_aa: CAWSVPGRGYEQYF
v_call: TRBV30
cdr3_length: 14
j_call: TRBJ2-7
d_call: NA
clone_size: NA

cdr3_nt: TGTGCCAGTGGTGCGGGACTAGCGCCCTACAATGAGCAGTTCTTC
cdr3_aa: CASGAGLAPYNEQFF
v_call: TRBV19
cdr3_length: 15
j_call: TRBJ2-1
d_call: TRBD2
clone_size: few

cdr3_nt: TGTGCCAGCAGGTACAGGGGGAACTATGGCTACACCTTC
cdr3_aa: CASRYRGNYGYTF
v_call: TRBV2
cdr3_length: 13
j_call: TRBJ1-2
d_call: TRBD1
clone_size: NA

cdr3_nt: TGTGCCATCCCCCAGGGTTCCAACTCCTCCTATGGCTACACCTTC
cdr3_aa: CAIPQGSNSSYGYTF
v_call: TRBV27
cdr3_length: 15
j_call: TRBJ1-2
d_call: NA
clone_size: NA

cdr3_nt: TGTGCCTGGAGTGGAGGGACTAGCGGGGGGATGGAGCAGTTCTTC
cdr3_aa: CAWSGGTSGGMEQFF
v_call: TRBV30
cdr3_length: 15
j_call: TRBJ2-1
d_call: TRBD2
clone_size: NA

cdr3_nt: TGTGCCAGCAGTCGACAGGGTTCTATCTACGAGCAGTACTTC
cdr3_aa: CASSRQGSIYEQYF
v_call: TRBV2
cdr3_length: 14
j_call: TRBJ2-7
d_call: TRBD1
clone_size: NA

cdr3_nt: TGTGCCAGCAGTTATGGCGGGGCGGGGACTGAAGCTTTCTTT
cdr3_aa: CASSYGGAGTEAFF
v_call: TRBV6-5
cdr3_length: 14
j_call: TRBJ1-1
d_call: NA
clone_size: few

cdr3_nt: TGTGCCAGCAGTCCAGACAGCCTGAGGGCTTTCTTT
cdr3_aa: CASSPDSLRAFF
v_call: TRBV2
cdr3_length: 12
j_call: TRBJ1-1
d_call: NA
clone_size: few

cdr3_nt: TGCAGCGTATCTAAAGCAGGGACAACAAACTCCTACGAGCAGTACTTC
cdr3_aa: CSVSKAGTTNSYEQYF
v_call: TRBV29-1
cdr3_length: 16
j_call: TRBJ2-7
d_call: NA
clone_size: NA

cdr3_nt: TGTGCCAGCAGTGGAACAGGGACCTCCTTTGGTGAGCAGTTCTTC
cdr3_aa: CASSGTGTSFGEQFF
v_call: TRBV2
cdr3_length: 15
j_call: TRBJ2-1
d_call: NA
clone_size: few

cdr3_nt: TGTGCCTGGGGTACCGGACTGGCGGGAGGTTGGCAAGAGACCCAGTACTTC
cdr3_aa: CAWGTGLAGGWQETQYF
v_call: TRBV30
cdr3_length: 17
j_call: TRBJ2-5
d_call: TRBD2
clone_size: NA

cdr3_nt: TGTGCCAGCAGTTACTCGGGACAGGGAGGCTATGGCTACACCTTC
cdr3_aa: CASSYSGQGGYGYTF
v_call: TRBV6-5
cdr3_length: 15
j_call: TRBJ1-2
d_call: TRBD1
clone_size: NA

cdr3_nt: TGTGCCAGCAGCTCCGGACTAGCCTACAATGAGCAGTTCTTC
cdr3_aa: CASSSGLAYNEQFF
v_call: TRBV7-9
cdr3_length: 14
j_call: TRBJ2-1
d_call: TRBD2
clone_size: NA

cdr3_nt: TGTGCCAGTACGCTGGATAGTTTCGACAATGAGCAGTTCTTC
cdr3_aa: CASTLDSFDNEQFF
v_call: TRBV19
cdr3_length: 14
j_call: TRBJ2-1
d_call: NA
clone_size: few

cdr3_nt: TGCAGCGTCACAACTCGGACGGACAATGAGCAGTTCTTC
cdr3_aa: CSVTTRTDNEQFF
v_call: TRBV29-1
cdr3_length: 13
j_call: TRBJ2-1
d_call: NA
clone_size: few

cdr3_nt: TGTGCCAGCAGATCCGGGACTAGCGACAGGCACGAGCAGTACTTC
cdr3_aa: CASRSGTSDRHEQYF
v_call: TRBV2
cdr3_length: 15
j_call: TRBJ2-7
d_call: TRBD2
clone_size: NA

cdr3_nt: TGCAGCGTCATGAGCCCGTCTGCAGCAGAGCCCTATGGCTACACCTTC
cdr3_aa: CSVMSPSAAEPYGYTF
v_call: TRBV29-1
cdr3_length: 16
j_call: TRBJ1-2
d_call: NA
clone_size: few

cdr3_nt: TGCAGCGCTGGGACAGGGGAAATATACGAGCAGTACTTC
cdr3_aa: CSAGTGEIYEQYF
v_call: TRBV29-1
cdr3_length: 13
j_call: TRBJ2-7
d_call: TRBD1
clone_size: NA

cdr3_nt: TGTGCCAGCAGAGAGCTCAGCTACACCGGGGAGCTGTTTTTT
cdr3_aa: CASRELSYTGELFF
v_call: TRBV2
cdr3_length: 14
j_call: TRBJ2-2
d_call: NA
clone_size: NA

cdr3_nt: TGCAGCGTAAGGGCGGGGGCCTCCTACGAGCAGTACTTC
cdr3_aa: CSVRAGASYEQYF
v_call: TRBV29-1
cdr3_length: 13
j_call: TRBJ2-7
d_call: NA
clone_size: few

cdr3_nt: TGTGCCAGCAGGAATGGCGAGGGGCAGGGTTCACCCCTCCACTTT
cdr3_aa: CASRNGEGQGSPLHF
v_call: TRBV6-6
cdr3_length: 15
j_call: TRBJ1-6
d_call: NA
clone_size: NA

cdr3_nt: TGCAGCGTTGGGCAGGGTGATTCCTACACCTTC
cdr3_aa: CSVGQGDSYTF
v_call: TRBV29-1
cdr3_length: 11
j_call: TRBJ1-2
d_call: NA
clone_size: NA

cdr3_nt: TGTGCCTGGAGTCGGGCAGGGGGTGAAAAACTGTTTTTT
cdr3_aa: CAWSRAGGEKLFF
v_call: TRBV30
cdr3_length: 13
j_call: TRBJ1-4
d_call: TRBD1
clone_size: NA

cdr3_nt: TGCAGCGTTGCGGTGGTTCAGGGGAACACTGAAGCTTTCTTT
cdr3_aa: CSVAVVQGNTEAFF
v_call: TRBV29-1
cdr3_length: 14
j_call: TRBJ1-1
d_call: NA
clone_size: few

cdr3_nt: TGTGCCATCAAGCCGAACACCGGGGAGCTGTTTTTT
cdr3_aa: CAIKPNTGELFF
v_call: TRBV10-3
cdr3_length: 12
j_call: TRBJ2-2
d_call: NA
clone_size: NA

cdr3_nt: TGTGCCAGCAGCGTAGCCGGGACTAGCTTCTATGAGCAGTTCTTC
cdr3_aa: CASSVAGTSFYEQFF
v_call: TRBV9
cdr3_length: 15
j_call: TRBJ2-1
d_call: TRBD2
clone_size: NA